The entry below describes one TCR beta chain. The antigen is unknown. CDR3 length equals 15 residues. V lost 4 bases to trimming and J lost 0 bases, with 14 bases between them. In germline, CDR1 is SGHNT, CDR2 YYREEE (reference sequence). Data came from immunoSEQ multiplex PCR; TCRdb stores just in-frame clones and leaves some out. The sample lists 65,000 to 75,000 clones; nearly 95% were seen once. This entry belongs to a study of cytomegalovirus exposure and HLA in healthy donors. Study outcomes and limitations: Across donors, most TCRs were seen rarely, yet some public ones were widespread. The authors enumerated 150 to 200 TCR beta chains as linked to cytomegalovirus. Reportedly, diagnosis of cytomegalovirus status by the classifier showed high specificity and sensitivity.

The TCR was taken from a man aged 18 to 30 in good health and CMV-seropositive. The V gene is TRBV5-4, the J gene TRBJ2-7, with D unresolved. The sample consisted of PBMCs. This CDR3 is CASSAYSAGSYEQYF. In nucleotides, the CDR3 is TGTGCCAGCAGCGCCTACAGTGCCGGCTCCTACGAGCAGTACTTC.